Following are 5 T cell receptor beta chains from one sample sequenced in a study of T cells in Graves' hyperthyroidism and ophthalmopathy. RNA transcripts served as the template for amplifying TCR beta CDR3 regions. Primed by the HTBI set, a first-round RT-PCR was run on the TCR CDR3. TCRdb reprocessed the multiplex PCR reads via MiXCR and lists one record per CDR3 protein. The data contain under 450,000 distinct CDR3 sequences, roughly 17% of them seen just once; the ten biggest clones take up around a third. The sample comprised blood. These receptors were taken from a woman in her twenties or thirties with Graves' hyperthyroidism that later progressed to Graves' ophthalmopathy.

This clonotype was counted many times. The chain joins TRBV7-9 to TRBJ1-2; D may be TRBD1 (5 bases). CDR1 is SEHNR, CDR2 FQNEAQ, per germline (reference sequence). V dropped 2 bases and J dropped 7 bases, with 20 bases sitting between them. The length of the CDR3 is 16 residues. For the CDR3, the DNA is TGTGCCAGCAGCTTAAGTCGGGGGTCCGGGACTCCTGGCTACACCTTC. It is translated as CASSLSRGSGTPGYTF.

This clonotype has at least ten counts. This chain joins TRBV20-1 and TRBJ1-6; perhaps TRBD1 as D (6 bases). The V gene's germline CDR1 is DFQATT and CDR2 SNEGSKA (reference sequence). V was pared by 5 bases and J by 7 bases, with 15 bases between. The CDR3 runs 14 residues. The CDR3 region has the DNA TGCAGTGCTGGACGGGCAGGGGTAAATTCACCCCTCCACTTT. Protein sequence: CSAGRAGVNSPLHF.

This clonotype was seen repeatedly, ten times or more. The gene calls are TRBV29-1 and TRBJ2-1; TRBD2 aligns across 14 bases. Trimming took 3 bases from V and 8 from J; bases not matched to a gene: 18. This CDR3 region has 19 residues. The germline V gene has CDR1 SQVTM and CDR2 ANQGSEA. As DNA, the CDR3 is TGCAGCGTTGAGAGTCAGGGGCGCAGGACTAGCGGGAGGTTCGATGAGCAGTTCTTC. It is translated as CSVESQGRRTSGRFDEQFF.

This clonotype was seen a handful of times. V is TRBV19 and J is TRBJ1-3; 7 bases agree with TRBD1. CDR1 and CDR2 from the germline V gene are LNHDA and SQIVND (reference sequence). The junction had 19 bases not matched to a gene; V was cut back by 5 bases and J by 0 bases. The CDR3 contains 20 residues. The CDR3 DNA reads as TGTGCCAGTAGTCCCAGGGGGATATACGGCCCGAACCTCTCTGGAAACACCATATATTTT. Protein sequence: CASSPRGIYGPNLSGNTIYF.

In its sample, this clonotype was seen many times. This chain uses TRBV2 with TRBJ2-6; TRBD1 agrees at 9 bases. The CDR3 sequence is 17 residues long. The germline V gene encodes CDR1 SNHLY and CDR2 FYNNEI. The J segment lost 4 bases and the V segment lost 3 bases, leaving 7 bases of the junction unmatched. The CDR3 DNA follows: TGTGCCAGCAGTGAGCTCCACAGGGGGCGGGGGGCCAACGTCCTGACTTTC. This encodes CASSELHRGRGANVLTF.